The 18 T cell receptor beta chains below come from one sample, sequenced in a study of T cells in women clearing cervical HPV infection. Assay: immunoSEQ multiplex PCR; the TCRdb copy retains only in-frame clones and omits some. This sample's table reports 20,000 or so clones. Sequenced sample: blood buffy coat. The receptor source for this set is a woman between 18 and 70 years old with a cervical HPV16 infection that either progressed to CIN3+ or cleared (not recorded which).

Points on this clone: The observed sequence ends 3 residues before the CDR3 terminus, with the missing tail filled in from the germline J gene. The rearrangement uses TRBV18 and TRBJ1-4, with D maybe TRBD1 (5 bases). Germline V gives CDR1 KGHSH, CDR2 LQKENI. The CDR3 has 12 residues. The CDR3 protein is CASSPGDSPLFF. The covered CDR3 bases are TGTGCCAGCTCACCCGGGGACTCACCA.

To note about this clone: The CDR3 is cut off 3 residues early in the read; its end comes from the germline J gene. This chain joins TRBV7-3 and TRBJ2-1, with 12 bases that match TRBD2. Trimming at V came to 4 bases and at J to 1 base, leaving 2 bases not matched to a gene. The germline gives CDR1 SGHTA, CDR2 FQGTGA. CDR3 size: 16 residues. The DNA read from the CDR3 is TGTGCCAGCAGCTCCACTAGCGGGAGGTCCTACAATGAG. This encodes CASSSTSGRSYNE. The whole CDR3 sequence reads CASSSTSGRSYNEQFF.

On this clone: Germline and junction disagree at one end, which may indicate a read error. The read ends 3 residues before the CDR3 terminus; that terminus is restored from the germline J gene. The sample contains more than one DNA sequence encoding this CDR3. The rearrangement joins TRBV19 to TRBJ1-2; perhaps TRBD1 as D (6 bases). Germline V gene lookup returns CDR1 LNHDA and CDR2 SQIVND (reference sequence). CDR3 length equals 15 residues. CDR3 bases read: TGTGCCAGTAGTATATTAGCCACAGGGCTGGATGGT. It translates to CASSILATGLDG. The whole CDR3 protein reads CASSILATGLDGYTF.

A word on this clone: Read sequence stops 3 residues before the CDR3 end, and the germline J gene provides the missing end. The V and J genes are TRBV5-1 and TRBJ1-4; a weak D match, TRBD1 (5 bases). Germline values: CDR1 SGHRS, CDR2 YFSETQ. The CDR3 extends over 15 amino acids. This CDR3 is CASSLSGGSDSPLFF. The sequenced part of the CDR3 DNA is TGCGCCAGCAGCCTATCGGGGGGGTCGGATTCACCA.

Points on this clone: The CDR3 is cut off 3 residues early in the read; its end comes from the germline J gene. The chain links TRBV19 to TRBJ1-2; D possibly corresponds to TRBD1 (5 bases). CDR3 length: 13 residues. Germline lookup yields CDR1 LNHDA and CDR2 SQIVND (reference sequence). Partial CDR3 DNA: TGTGCCAGTAGTCAACGGGGGACCTACGAC. It encodes CASSQRGTYD. In full, the CDR3 reads CASSQRGTYDYTF.

As to this clone: The CDR3 end lies 3 residues beyond the end of the read and is filled in from the germline J gene. The V call is TRBV28, the J call TRBJ2-3; no clear D gene. CDR1 and CDR2 (germline): MDHEN, SYDVKM. The CDR3 extends over 16 amino acids. V was cut by 7 bases and J by 0 bases, with 17 bases left in between. CDR3 residues: CASTSRRQTSTDTQYF. The part of the CDR3 DNA that was read is TGTGCCAGCACCTCGAGGCGGCAAACTAGCACAGATACG.

CDR3 in amino acids: CASSLTVSYEQYF. The DNA read from the CDR3 is TGTGCCAGCAGCTTGACAGTCTCCTACGAG. V gene TRBV5-6 combines with J gene TRBJ2-7, with D unresolved. The CDR3 end falls 3 residues outside the read, so it is completed with the germline J gene. The length of the CDR3 is 13 residues. The ends were cut back, 1 base at V and 0 bases at J, with 5 bases in the middle. CDR1 and CDR2 (germline): SGHDT, YYEEEE.

Turning to this clone: Sequencing ends 3 residues short of the CDR3 end; the germline J gene provides the rest. V gene TRBV30 combines with J gene TRBJ2-2, with D possibly matching TRBD1 (7 bases). From germline, CDR1 is GTSNPN and CDR2 SVGIG (reference sequence). This CDR3 region has 14 residues. This CDR3 reads CAWTGGPTNEKLFF. The DNA read from the CDR3 is TGTGCCTGGACAGGGGGGCCAACTAATGAAAAG.

With respect to this clone: The read gets to within 3 residues of the CDR3 end, and the germline J gene fills in the rest. The V gene is TRBV2, the J gene TRBJ2-7; D call uncertain. The CDR3 has 12 amino acids. The V end lost 4 bases, the J end lost 2 bases, and 6 bases lay between the germline ends. CDR1 is SNHLY, CDR2 FYNNEI, per germline. CDR3: CASSALTYEQYF. The sequenced CDR3 bases are TGTGCCAGCAGTGCACTCACCTACGAG. Full variable domain (outside the CDR3, taken from reference TRBV2 and TRBJ2-7): EPEVTQTPSHQVTQMGQEVILRCVPISNHLYFYWYRQILGQKVEFLVSFYNNEISEKSEIFDDQFSVERPDGSNFTLKIRSTKLEDSAMYFCASSALTYEQYFGPGTRLTVT.

A word on this clone: The read ends 3 residues before the CDR3 terminus; that terminus is restored from the germline J gene. V is TRBV20-1 and J is TRBJ2-2; 11 bases fit TRBD2. V gave up 6 bases and J gave up 4 bases; unmatched junction bases: 7. Looked up from germline, CDR1 is DFQATT and CDR2 is SNEGSKA (reference sequence). The CDR3 contains 15 residues. The CDR3: CSAISGGAGTGELFF. The CDR3 DNA, read in part, is TGCAGTGCCATTAGCGGGGGGGCGGGCACCGGGGAG.

Concerning this clone: The read terminates 3 residues ahead of where the CDR3 ends, so the germline J gene completes it. V and J are TRBV20-1 and TRBJ1-2; 8 nucleotides line up with TRBD1. The trim removed 0 bases at V and 2 bases at J, leaving 11 bases unmatched. CDR1 and CDR2 (germline): DFQATT, SNEGSKA (reference sequence). The CDR3 sequence is 17 residues long. The covered CDR3 bases are TGCAGTGCTAGAGAGGCGCAGGGGGCTTATTACAACTATGGC. Translation: CSAREAQGAYYNYG. The complete CDR3 protein is CSAREAQGAYYNYGYTF.

Concerning this clone itself: The read ends 3 residues early relative to the CDR3; the germline J gene fills the gap. This chain links TRBV5-1 with TRBJ2-3; D is unclear. Germline values: CDR1 SGHRS, CDR2 YFSETQ. The CDR3 consists of 14 residues. V shed 2 bases and J shed 5 bases, with 12 bases lying between them. This CDR3 is CASSFRLEGDTQYF. Incomplete CDR3 DNA: TGCGCCAGCAGCTTTAGGCTAGAAGGAGATACG.

With regard to this clone: The read terminates 3 residues before the CDR3 end, so the remaining end is supplied by the germline J gene. The V and J genes are TRBV6-4 and TRBJ2-1; 9 bases line up with TRBD2. The germline CDR1 and CDR2 sequences are MRHNA and SNTAGT. Trimming took 6 bases from V and 2 from J; bases not matched to a gene: 5. CDR3 length: 15 amino acids. CDR3 sequence: CASSPLAGAYNEQFF. The part of the CDR3 DNA that was read is TGTGCCAGCAGCCCTTTAGCGGGAGCCTACAATGAG.

With respect to this clone: The CDR3 end is not reached by the read, which stops 3 residues before it; the germline J gene fills it in. The genes are TRBV6-1 and TRBJ1-1; possibly TRBD1 for D (5 bases). Trimming cost V 4 bases and J 5 bases, with 14 bases left between them. This CDR3 comprises 14 residues. Germline loops: CDR1 MNHNS, CDR2 SASEGT. The CDR3 is CASSVGGDGTEAFF. The CDR3 bases that were read are TGTGCCAGCAGTGTTGGAGGGGATGGGACTGAA.

With respect to this clone: The read ends 3 residues shy of where the CDR3 ends; the end is completed using the germline J gene. The genes are TRBV10-3 and TRBJ1-5; 9 bases fit TRBD1. Germline V gives CDR1 ENHRY, CDR2 SYGVKD. V lost 0 bases to trimming and J lost 6 bases; unmatched junction nucleotides: 6. CDR3 length equals 16 residues. The DNA read from the CDR3 is TGTGCCATCAGTGAGTCGCTGGGACAGGGAGGTCAGCCC. This translates into CAISESLGQGGQP. The whole CDR3 is CAISESLGQGGQPQHF.

A remark on this clone: With the read ending 3 residues before the CDR3 end, the germline J gene is used to fill in that end. The V and J genes are TRBV20-1 and TRBJ2-5; 8 bases map to TRBD2. Losses at the gene ends were 1 base for V and 2 bases for J; bases not matched to a gene: 0. The germline gives CDR1 DFQATT, CDR2 SNEGSKA (reference sequence). The CDR3 sequence is 13 residues long. The CDR3 reads CSARVAGQETQYF. The covered CDR3 bases are TGCAGTGCTAGAGTAGCGGGGCAAGAGACC.

Details on this clone: With the read ending 3 residues before the CDR3 end, the germline J gene is used to fill in that end. This chain links TRBV19 with TRBJ2-1; TRBD1 matches 12 bases. CDR1 LNHDA and CDR2 SQIVND come from the germline V gene (reference sequence). V trimming: 8 bases; J trimming: 9 bases; junction bases outside the gene matches: 8. The CDR3 extends over 14 amino acids. The covered CDR3 bases are TGTGCCAGTGGACCGGGACAGGGGGCTAGTGAG. This translates into CASGPGQGASE. In full, the CDR3 is CASGPGQGASEQFF. The full variable domain, with the rest looked up from reference TRBV19 and TRBJ2-1, is DGGITQSPKYLFRKEGQNVTLSCEQNLNHDAMYWYRQDPGQGLRLIYYSQIVNDFQKGDIAEGYSVSREKKESFPLTVTSAQKNPTAFYLCASGPGQGASEQFFGPGTRLTVL.

On this clone: The observed sequence ends 3 residues before the CDR3 terminus, with the missing tail filled in from the germline J gene. The chain links TRBV30 to TRBJ2-1; no clear D. Germline V gene sequence: CDR1 GTSNPN, CDR2 SVGIG (reference sequence). The CDR3 is made up of 16 amino acids. Trimming pared 0 bases from V and 0 bases from J, leaving 12 bases between. The CDR3 spells CAWSVPLVGSYNEQFF. CDR3 DNA, as far as it was read: TGTGCCTGGAGTGTCCCGCTAGTAGGCTCCTACAATGAG.